This record covers a single T cell receptor beta chain. The data stem from a study of blood T cell repertoires in COVID-19. Overall study: The origin of the acute and convalescent COVID-19 samples was the United States, Italy and Spain. T cells, B-cell-depleted T cells, or PBMCs provided the cDNA or gDNA that served as material.

The ends were cut back, 2 bases at V and 8 bases at J, with 19 bases in the middle. Germline V gene lookup returns CDR1 SGHTA and CDR2 FQGTGA. The CDR3 is made up of 16 amino acids. In the original analysis: Nucleated cell number was recorded as an estimate derived from reference gene primer amplification. Method: immunoSEQ multiplex PCR; TCRdb's copy keeps in-frame clones and lacks some. For V, J and clone size, that table is used; D and trimming come from the DNA. The sample consists of 200,000 or so clones, around 86% of them appearing once. The chain is built from TRBV7-3 and TRBJ2-1; D perhaps matches TRBD2 (6 bases). The sample taken for sequencing was peripheral blood. The sequence derives from a man aged 55 to 70 who had recovered from COVID-19. CDR3 protein: CASSLQLAPPGDEQFF. Here the CDR3 DNA reads TGTGCCAGCAGCTTACAACTAGCACCACCGGGGGATGAGCAGTTCTTC.